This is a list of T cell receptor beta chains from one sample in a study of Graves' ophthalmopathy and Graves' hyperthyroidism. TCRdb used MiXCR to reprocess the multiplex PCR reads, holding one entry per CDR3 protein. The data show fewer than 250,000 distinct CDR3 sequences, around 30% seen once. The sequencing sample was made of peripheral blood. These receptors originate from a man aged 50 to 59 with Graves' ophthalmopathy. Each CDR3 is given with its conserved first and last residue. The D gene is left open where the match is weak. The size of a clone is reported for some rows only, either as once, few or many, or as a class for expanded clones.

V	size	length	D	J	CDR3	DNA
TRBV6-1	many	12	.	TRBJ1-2	CASTGGPSGYTF	TGTGCCAGCACGGGCGGCCCATCTGGCTACACCTTC
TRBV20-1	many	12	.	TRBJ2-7	CSASLDSYEQYF	TGCAGTGCTAGCTTGGACAGCTACGAGCAGTACTTC
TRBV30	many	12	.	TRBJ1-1	CAWQGDSTEAFF	TGTGCCTGGCAAGGGGATAGCACTGAAGCTTTCTTT
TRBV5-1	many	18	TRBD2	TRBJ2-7	CASSPGTSGRAVSYEQYF	TGCGCCAGCAGCCCCGGGACTAGCGGGAGGGCCGTATCCTACGAGCAGTACTTC
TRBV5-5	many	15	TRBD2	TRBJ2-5	CASSNGLAGGETQYF	TGTGCCAGCAGCAACGGGCTAGCGGGAGGAGAGACCCAGTACTTC
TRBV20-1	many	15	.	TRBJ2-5	CSARETGLWRETQYF	TGCAGTGCTAGAGAGACTGGACTTTGGAGAGAGACCCAGTACTTC
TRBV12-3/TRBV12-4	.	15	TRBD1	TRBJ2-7	CASSSRTGSSYEQYF	TGTGCCAGCAGTTCCAGGACAGGGTCCTCCTACGAGCAGTACTTC
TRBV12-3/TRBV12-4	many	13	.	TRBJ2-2	CASSSTGTGELFF	TGTGCCAGCAGTTCAACAGGCACCGGGGAGCTGTTTTTT
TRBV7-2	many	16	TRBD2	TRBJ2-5	CASSLRTSGFQETQYF	TGTGCCAGCAGCTTACGGACTAGCGGTTTCCAAGAGACCCAGTACTTC
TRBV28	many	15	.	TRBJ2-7	CASSLGWDQSYEQYF	TGTGCCAGCAGTTTAGGCTGGGACCAATCCTACGAGCAGTACTTC
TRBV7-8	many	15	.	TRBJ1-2	CASSLAFPSSDGYTF	TGTGCCAGCAGCTTAGCATTCCCTTCCTCGGATGGCTACACCTTC
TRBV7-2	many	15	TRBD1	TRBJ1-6	CASSTTGTANSPLHF	TGTGCCAGCAGCACCACCGGGACAGCGAATTCACCCCTCCACTTT
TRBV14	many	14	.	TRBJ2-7	CASSQGGVPYEQYF	TGTGCCAGCAGCCAGGGCGGGGTTCCCTACGAGCAGTACTTC
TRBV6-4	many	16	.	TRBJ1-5	CASSGRDGGSNQPQHF	TGTGCCAGCAGTGGCCGGGACGGCGGGAGCAATCAGCCCCAGCATTTT
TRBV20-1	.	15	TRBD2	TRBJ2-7	CSASPWTSGRGEQYF	TGCAGTGCTTCGCCCTGGACTAGCGGGAGGGGCGAGCAGTACTTC
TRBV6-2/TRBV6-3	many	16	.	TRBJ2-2	CASSYRQVSNTGELFF	TGTGCCAGCAGTTATAGACAGGTCTCGAACACCGGGGAGCTGTTTTTT
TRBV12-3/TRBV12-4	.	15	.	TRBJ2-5	CASSLATVTQETQYF	TGTGCCAGCAGTTTGGCAACGGTTACACAAGAGACCCAGTACTTC
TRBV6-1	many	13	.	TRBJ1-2	CASNKGGNYGYTF	TGTGCCAGCAACAAGGGGGGTAACTATGGCTACACCTTC
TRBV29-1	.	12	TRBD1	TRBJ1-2	CSAYTGVYGYTF	TGCAGCGCTTATACAGGGGTCTATGGCTACACCTTC
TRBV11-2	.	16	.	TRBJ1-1	CASSSWTQGISTEAFF	TGTGCCAGCAGCTCCTGGACACAGGGCATCTCCACTGAAGCTTTCTTT
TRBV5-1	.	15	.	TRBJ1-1	CASSLLDGMNTEAFF	TGCGCCAGCAGCTTGTTGGACGGCATGAACACTGAAGCTTTCTTT
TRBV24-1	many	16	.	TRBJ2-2	CATSDTLKRNTGELFF	TGTGCCACCAGTGACACCCTAAAAAGAAACACCGGGGAGCTGTTTTTT
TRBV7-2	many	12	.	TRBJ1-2	CASSLGRYGYTF	TGTGCCAGCAGCTTGGGACGGTATGGCTACACCTTC
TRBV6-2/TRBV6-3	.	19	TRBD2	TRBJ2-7	CASSPLPRGVSGRPYEQYF	TGTGCCAGCAGTCCCTTACCTAGGGGAGTCAGCGGGAGACCCTACGAGCAGTACTTC